This TCR beta chain was retrieved from a study of T cells in Graves' hyperthyroidism and ophthalmopathy. This clonotype was counted ten times or more. Researchers barred patients who had uncontrolled infection, other autoimmune disease, pregnancy or lactation. Amplified regions were TCR beta CDR3 sequences from RNA transcripts. With the HTBI primer set, the TCR CDR3 went through a first round of RT-PCR. One entry per CDR3 protein, called by TCRdb with MiXCR from the multiplex PCR reads. This table holds roughly 500,000 distinct CDR3 sequences, approximately 14% found once. The clonotype originates from a woman aged 25 to 39 with Graves' hyperthyroidism that later progressed to Graves' ophthalmopathy. The material sequenced was blood.

This CDR3 is CASSLDLRGQNEKLFF. DNA for the CDR3: TGTGCCAGCAGCTTAGATCTGAGGGGGCAGAATGAAAAACTGTTTTTT. The genes are TRBV11-3 and TRBJ1-4; 7 nucleotides align to TRBD1. CDR1 is SGHNT, CDR2 YENEEA, per germline. The CDR3 covers 16 residues. J was trimmed by 5 bases and V by 0 bases; bases with no gene match: 6.